The sequence of this T cell receptor beta chain was determined in a study of T cell repertoires in cytomegalovirus infection. Study overall: Both a matching HLA type and CMV infection were indicated by public TCR beta signatures. Notes on the study in general: Across the ex vivo response, the dominant clonotypes were HLA-C-restricted CMV-specific TCR beta clonotypes. There were carriers of CMV plus the relevant HLA, and cumulative public TCR beta family frequency identified them.

This CDR3 spans 12 amino acids. Germline V gives CDR1 SGHTA, CDR2 FQGNSA. Many counts were recorded for this clonotype. The antigen is not known. At one end, the junction sequence differs from germline, possibly due to a read error. MiXCR, applied by TCRdb to the reads, yields one record per CDR3 protein. The sample lists approximately 910,000 distinct CDR3 sequences; around 31% were seen once. The material was cultured CD8+ T cells from PBMCs, obtained from culture after CMV antigen stimulation. This rearrangement joins TRBV7-2 to TRBJ2-1, with D unresolved. The sequence derives from a human donor in good health (CMV status not recorded). Some clones in this sample may be carry-over from other donors' samples. The CDR3 sequence: CASMNSYNEQFF. The CDR3 nucleotides are TGTGCTAGCATGAACTCCTACAATGAGCAGTTCTTC. Complete variable domain (other parts from reference TRBV7-2 and TRBJ2-1): GAGVSQSPSNKVTEKGKDVELRCDPISGHTALYWYRQSLGQGLEFLIYFQGNSAPDKSGLPSDRFSAERTGGSVSTLTIQRTQQEDSAVYLCASMNSYNEQFFGPGTRLTVL.